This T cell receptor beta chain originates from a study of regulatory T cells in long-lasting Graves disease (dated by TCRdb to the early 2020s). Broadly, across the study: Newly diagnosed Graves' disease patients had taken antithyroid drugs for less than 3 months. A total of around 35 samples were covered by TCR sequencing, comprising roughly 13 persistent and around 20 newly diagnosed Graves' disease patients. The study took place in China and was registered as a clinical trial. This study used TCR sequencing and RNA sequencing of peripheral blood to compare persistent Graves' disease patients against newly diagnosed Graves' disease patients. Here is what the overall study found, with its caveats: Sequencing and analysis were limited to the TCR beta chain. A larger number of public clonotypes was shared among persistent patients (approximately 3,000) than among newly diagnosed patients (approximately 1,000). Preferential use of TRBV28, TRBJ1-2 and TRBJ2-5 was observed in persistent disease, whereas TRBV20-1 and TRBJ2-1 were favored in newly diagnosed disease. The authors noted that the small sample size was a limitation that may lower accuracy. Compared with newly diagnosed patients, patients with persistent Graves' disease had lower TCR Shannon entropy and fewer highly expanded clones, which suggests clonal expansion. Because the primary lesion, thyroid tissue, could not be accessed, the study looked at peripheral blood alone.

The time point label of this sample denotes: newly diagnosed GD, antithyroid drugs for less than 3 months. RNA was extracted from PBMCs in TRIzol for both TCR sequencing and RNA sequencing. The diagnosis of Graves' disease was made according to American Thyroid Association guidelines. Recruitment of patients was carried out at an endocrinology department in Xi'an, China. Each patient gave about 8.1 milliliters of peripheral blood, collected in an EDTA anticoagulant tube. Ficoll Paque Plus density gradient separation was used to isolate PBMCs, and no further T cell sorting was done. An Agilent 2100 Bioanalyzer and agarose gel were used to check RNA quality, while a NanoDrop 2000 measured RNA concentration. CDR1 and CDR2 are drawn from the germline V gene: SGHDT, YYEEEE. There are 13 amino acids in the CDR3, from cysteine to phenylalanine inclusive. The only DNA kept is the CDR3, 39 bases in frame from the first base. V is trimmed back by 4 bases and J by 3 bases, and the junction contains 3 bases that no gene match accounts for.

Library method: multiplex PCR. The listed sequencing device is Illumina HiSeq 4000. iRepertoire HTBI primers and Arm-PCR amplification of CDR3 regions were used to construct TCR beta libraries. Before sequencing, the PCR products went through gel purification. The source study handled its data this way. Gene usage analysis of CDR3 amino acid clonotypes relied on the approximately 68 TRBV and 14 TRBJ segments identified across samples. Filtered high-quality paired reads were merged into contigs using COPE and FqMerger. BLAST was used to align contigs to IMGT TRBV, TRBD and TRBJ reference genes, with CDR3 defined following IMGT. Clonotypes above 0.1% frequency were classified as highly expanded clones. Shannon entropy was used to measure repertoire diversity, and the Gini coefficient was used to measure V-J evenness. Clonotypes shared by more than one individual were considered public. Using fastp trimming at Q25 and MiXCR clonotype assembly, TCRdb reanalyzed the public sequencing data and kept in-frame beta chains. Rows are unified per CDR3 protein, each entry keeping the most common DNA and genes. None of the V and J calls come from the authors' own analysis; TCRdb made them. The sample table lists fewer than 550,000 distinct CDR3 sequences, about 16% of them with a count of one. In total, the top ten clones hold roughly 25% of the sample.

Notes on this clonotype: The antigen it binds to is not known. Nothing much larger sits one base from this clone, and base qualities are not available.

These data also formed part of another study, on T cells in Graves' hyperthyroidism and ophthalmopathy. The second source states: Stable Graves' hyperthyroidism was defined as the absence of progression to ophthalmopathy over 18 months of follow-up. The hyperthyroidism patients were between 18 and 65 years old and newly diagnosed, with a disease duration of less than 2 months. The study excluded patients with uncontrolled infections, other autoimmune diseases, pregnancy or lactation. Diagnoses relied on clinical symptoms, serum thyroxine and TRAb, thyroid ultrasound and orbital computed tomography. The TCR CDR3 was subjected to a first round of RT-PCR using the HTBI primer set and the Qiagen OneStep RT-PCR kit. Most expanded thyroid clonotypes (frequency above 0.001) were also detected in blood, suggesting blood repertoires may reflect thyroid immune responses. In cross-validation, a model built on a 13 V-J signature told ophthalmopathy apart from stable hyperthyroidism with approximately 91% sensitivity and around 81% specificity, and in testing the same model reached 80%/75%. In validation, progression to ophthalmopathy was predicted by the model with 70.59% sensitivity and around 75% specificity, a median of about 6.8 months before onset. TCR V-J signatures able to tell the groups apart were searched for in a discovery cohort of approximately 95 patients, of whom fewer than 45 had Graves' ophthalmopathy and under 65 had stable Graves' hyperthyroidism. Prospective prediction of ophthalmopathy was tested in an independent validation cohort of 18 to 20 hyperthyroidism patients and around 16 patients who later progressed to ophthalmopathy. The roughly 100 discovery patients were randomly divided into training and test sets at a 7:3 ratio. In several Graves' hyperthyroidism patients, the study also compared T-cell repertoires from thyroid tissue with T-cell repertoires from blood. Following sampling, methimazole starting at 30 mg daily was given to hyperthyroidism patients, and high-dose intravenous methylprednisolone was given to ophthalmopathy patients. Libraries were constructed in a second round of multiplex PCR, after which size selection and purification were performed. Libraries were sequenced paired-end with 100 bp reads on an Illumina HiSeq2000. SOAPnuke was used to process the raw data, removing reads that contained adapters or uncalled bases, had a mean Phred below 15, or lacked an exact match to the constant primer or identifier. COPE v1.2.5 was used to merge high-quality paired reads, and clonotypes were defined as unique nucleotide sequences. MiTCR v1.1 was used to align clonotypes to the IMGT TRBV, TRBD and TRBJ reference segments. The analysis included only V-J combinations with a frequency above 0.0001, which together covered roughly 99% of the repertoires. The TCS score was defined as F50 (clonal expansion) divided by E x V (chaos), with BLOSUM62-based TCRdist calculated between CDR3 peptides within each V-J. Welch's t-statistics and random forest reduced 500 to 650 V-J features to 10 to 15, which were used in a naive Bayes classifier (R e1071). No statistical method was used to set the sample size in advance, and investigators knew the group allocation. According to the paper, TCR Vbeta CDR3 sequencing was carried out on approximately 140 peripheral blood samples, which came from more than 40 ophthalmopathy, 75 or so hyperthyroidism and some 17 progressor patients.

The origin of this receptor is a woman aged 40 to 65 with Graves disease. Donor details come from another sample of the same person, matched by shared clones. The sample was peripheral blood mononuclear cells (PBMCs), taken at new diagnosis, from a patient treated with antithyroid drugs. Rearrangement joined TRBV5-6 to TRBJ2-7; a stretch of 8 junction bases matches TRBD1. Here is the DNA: TGTGCCAGCAGCCACAGGGGGAGCTACGAGCAGTACTTC. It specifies CASSHRGSYEQYF.